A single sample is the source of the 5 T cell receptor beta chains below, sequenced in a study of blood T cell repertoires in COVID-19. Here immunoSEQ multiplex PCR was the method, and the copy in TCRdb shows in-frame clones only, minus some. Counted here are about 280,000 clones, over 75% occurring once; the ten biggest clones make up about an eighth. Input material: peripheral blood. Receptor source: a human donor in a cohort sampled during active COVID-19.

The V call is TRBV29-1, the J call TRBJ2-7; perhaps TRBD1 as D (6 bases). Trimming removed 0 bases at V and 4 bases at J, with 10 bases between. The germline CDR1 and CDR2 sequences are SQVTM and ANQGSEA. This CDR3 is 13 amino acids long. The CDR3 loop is CSVEDTTGYEQYF. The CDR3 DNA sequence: TGCAGCGTTGAAGATACAACAGGGTACGAGCAGTACTTC.

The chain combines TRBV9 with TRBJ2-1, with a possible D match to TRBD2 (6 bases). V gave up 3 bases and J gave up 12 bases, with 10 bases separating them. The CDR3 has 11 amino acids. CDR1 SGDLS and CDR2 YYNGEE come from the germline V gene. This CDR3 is CASSAGRGQFF. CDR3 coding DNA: TGTGCCAGCAGCGCCGGGAGAGGGCAGTTCTTC.

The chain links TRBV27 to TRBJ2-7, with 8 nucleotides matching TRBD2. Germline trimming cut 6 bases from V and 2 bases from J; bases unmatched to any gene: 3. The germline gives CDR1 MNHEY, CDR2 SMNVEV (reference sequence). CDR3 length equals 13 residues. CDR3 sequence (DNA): TGTGCCAGCAGACTTAGCGGGACCTACGAGCAGTACTTC. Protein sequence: CASRLSGTYEQYF.

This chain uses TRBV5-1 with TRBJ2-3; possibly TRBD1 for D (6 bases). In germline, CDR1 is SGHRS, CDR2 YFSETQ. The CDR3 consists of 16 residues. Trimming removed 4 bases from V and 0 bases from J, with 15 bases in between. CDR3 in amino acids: CASSATPGHSTDTQYF. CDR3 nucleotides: TGCGCCAGCAGCGCTACTCCGGGACACAGCACAGATACGCAGTATTTT.

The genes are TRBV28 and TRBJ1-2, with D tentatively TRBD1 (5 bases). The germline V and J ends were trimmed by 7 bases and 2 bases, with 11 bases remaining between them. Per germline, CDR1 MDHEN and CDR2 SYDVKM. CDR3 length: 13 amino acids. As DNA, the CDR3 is TGTGCCAGCACCACGACAGTAAACTATGGCTACACCTTC. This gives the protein CASTTTVNYGYTF.